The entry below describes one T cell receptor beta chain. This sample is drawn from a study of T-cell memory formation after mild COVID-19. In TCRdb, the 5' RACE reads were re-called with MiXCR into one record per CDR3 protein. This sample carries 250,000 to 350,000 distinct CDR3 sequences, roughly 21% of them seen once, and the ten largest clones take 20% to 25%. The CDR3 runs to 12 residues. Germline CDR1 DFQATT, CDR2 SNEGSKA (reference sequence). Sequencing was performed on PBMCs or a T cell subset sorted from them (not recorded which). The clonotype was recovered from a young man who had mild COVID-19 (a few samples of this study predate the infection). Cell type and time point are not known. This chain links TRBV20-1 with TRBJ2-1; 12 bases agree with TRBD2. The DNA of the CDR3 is TGCAGCTGGACTAGCGGGGCGGGGGAGCAGTTCTTC. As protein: CSWTSGAGEQFF.